The T cell receptor (beta chain) described here comes from a study of Ad26.COV2.S vaccination and SARS-CoV-2 variants. Method: immunoSEQ multiplex PCR; TCRdb's copy keeps in-frame clones and lacks some. The sample holds about 390,000 clones, roughly nine tenths seen once. Treatment meaning: about 20 received Ad26.COV2.S at low or high dose, single or two shots; 5 received placebo; per-sample allocation not given. The study sampled participants on day 63 after the first vaccine or placebo injection. V shed 1 base and J shed 9 bases, with 10 bases lying between them. The CDR3 length is 14 residues. Germline assignment: CDR1 SGHTA and CDR2 FQGNSA.

The sequence derives from a person aged 18-60 years who received the Ad26.COV2.S COVID-19 vaccine or a placebo. The V gene is TRBV7-2, the J gene TRBJ1-6; D ambiguous. The sequences come from peripheral blood, collected in a trial of Ad26.COV2.S vaccine versus placebo. The DNA for the CDR3 is TGTGCCAGCAGCTTAGACAGCACTCTTTCACCCCTCCACTTT. The encoded protein is CASSLDSTLSPLHF.